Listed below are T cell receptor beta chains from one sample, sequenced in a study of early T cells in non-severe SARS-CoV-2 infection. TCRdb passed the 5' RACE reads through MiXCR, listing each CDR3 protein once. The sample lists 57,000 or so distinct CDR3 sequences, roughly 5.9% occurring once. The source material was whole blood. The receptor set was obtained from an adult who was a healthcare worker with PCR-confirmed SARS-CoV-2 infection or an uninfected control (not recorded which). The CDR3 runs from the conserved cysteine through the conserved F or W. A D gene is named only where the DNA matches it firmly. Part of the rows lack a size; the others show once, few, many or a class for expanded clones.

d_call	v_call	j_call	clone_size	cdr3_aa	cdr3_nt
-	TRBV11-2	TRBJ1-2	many	CASSHAPGTSYGYTF	TGTGCCAGCAGCCATGCGCCCGGGACCTCCTATGGCTACACCTTC
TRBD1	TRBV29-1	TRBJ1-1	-	CSVRWDRMNTEAFF	TGCAGCGTTCGTTGGGACAGGATGAACACTGAAGCTTTCTTT
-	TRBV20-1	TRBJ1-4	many	CSAKIGPSNEKLFF	TGCAGTGCTAAAATCGGGCCCTCTAATGAAAAACTGTTTTTT
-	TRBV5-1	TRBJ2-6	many	CASRLGSGANVLTF	TGCGCCAGCAGATTGGGCTCTGGGGCCAACGTCCTGACTTTC
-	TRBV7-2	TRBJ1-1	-	CVSSSELKNTEAFF	TGTGTCAGCAGCTCAGAGTTAAAGAACACTGAAGCTTTCTTC
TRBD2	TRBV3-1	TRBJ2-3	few	CASSQVRGGSTDTQYF	TGTGCCAGCAGCCAAGTACGGGGGGGTAGCACAGATACGCAGTATTTT
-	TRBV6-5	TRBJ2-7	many	CASSYGIYEQYF	TGTGCCAGCAGTTACGGCATCTACGAGCAGTACTTC
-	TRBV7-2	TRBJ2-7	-	CASSIGSYEQYF	TGTGCCAGCAGCATAGGAAGCTACGAGCAGTACTTC
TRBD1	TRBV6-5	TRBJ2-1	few	CASSYSAGGSSYNEQFF	TGTGCCAGCAGTTACTCCGCAGGGGGTAGCTCCTACAATGAGCAGTTCTTC
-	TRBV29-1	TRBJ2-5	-	CSAGGQKPETQYF	TGCAGCGCTGGGGGCCAAAAACCGGAGACCCAGTACTTC
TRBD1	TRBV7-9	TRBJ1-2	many	CASSVDRINGYTF	TGTGCCAGCAGCGTGGACAGGATTAATGGCTACACCTTC
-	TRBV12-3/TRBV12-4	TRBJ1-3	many	CASSFQGTGNTIYF	TGTGCCAGCAGTTTTCAGGGTACAGGAAACACCATATATTTT
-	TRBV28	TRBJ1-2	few	CASSQGIGYTF	TGTGCCAGCAGCCAAGGAATCGGCTACACCTTC
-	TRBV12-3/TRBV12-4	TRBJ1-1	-	CASSLDHGNTEAFF	TGTGCCAGCAGTTTAGATCACGGGAACACTGAAGCTTTCTTT
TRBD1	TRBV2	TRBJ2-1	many	CAIRTGQLSYNEQFF	TGTGCCATCAGGACAGGGCAACTGTCCTACAATGAGCAGTTCTTC
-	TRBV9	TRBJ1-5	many	CASSAGESQPQHF	TGTGCCAGCAGCGCTGGGGAAAGTCAGCCCCAGCATTTT
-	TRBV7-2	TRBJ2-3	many	CASSLDFGAGTDTQYF	TGTGCCAGCAGCTTAGATTTTGGGGCAGGCACAGATACGCAGTATTTT
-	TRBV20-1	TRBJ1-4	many	CTDGKGDGEKLFF	TGCACGGACGGAAAGGGCGATGGCGAAAAACTGTTTTTT
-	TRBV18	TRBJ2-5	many	CASSYQETQYF	TGTGCCAGCTCATATCAAGAGACCCAGTACTTC
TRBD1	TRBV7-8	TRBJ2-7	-	CASSPDRGYEQYF	TGTGCCAGCAGCCCCGACAGGGGGTACGAGCAGTACTTC
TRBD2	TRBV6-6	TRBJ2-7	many	CASQSVAGGKYEQYF	TGTGCCAGCCAGAGCGTGGCGGGAGGGAAGTACGAGCAGTACTTC
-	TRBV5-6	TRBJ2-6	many	CASSLISSGANVLTF	TGTGCCAGCAGCTTGATCAGTTCTGGGGCCAACGTCCTGACTTTC
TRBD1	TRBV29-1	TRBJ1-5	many	CSVVTGHNQPQHF	TGCAGCGTTGTGACAGGGCACAATCAGCCCCAGCATTTT
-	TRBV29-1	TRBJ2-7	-	CSVVVIFEQYF	TGCAGCGTTGTGGTGATTTTCGAGCAGTACTTC
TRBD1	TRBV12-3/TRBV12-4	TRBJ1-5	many	CASSRDRGREQPQHF	TGTGCCAGCAGCCGGGACAGGGGGCGAGAGCAGCCCCAGCATTTT
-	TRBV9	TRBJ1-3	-	CASSVEPGGNTIYF	TGTGCCAGCAGCGTAGAGCCCGGCGGAAACACCATATATTTT
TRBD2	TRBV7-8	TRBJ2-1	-	CASNPWGGPEQFF	TGTGCCAGCAACCCCTGGGGAGGGCCTGAGCAGTTCTTC
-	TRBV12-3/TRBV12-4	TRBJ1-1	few	CASSFSGGNTEAFF	TGTGCCAGCAGTTTCTCGGGGGGCAACACTGAAGCTTTCTTT
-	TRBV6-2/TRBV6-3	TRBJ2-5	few	CASSYISSETQYF	TGTGCCAGCAGTTATATTTCGTCGGAGACCCAGTACTTC
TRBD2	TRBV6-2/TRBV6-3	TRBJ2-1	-	CASISRSAGGHEQFF	TGTGCCAGCATCTCTAGGTCAGCGGGAGGCCATGAGCAGTTCTTC
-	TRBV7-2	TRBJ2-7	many	CASSPRTGLEEQYF	TGTGCCAGCAGCCCCCGGACGGGTTTGGAAGAGCAGTACTTC
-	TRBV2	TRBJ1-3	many	CASSEVENTIYF	TGTGCCAGCAGTGAAGTGGAAAACACCATATATTTT
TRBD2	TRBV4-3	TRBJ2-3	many	CASSQDRPAGEFADTQYF	TGCGCCAGCAGCCAAGATCGACCAGCGGGGGAGTTTGCAGATACGCAGTATTTT
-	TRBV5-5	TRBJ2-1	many	CASRPNVGVGNEQFF	TGTGCCAGCAGACCTAACGTGGGAGTGGGGAATGAGCAGTTCTTC
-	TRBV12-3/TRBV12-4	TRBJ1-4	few	CASSRIGEKLFF	TGTGCCAGCAGCCGTATTGGGGAAAAACTGTTTTTT
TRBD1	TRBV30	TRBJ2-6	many	CAWRGDRAGANVLTF	TGTGCCTGGAGGGGGGACAGGGCTGGGGCCAACGTCCTGACTTTC
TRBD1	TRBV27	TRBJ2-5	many	CASSSNRGETQYF	TGTGCCAGCAGCTCTAACAGGGGAGAGACCCAGTACTTC
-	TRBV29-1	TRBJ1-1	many	CSVGGKDSNTEAFF	TGCAGCGTTGGAGGGAAAGACTCGAACACTGAAGCTTTCTTT
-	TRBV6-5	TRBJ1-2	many	CASSYERGFNYGYTF	TGTGCCAGCAGTTACGAGAGAGGGTTTAACTATGGCTACACCTTC
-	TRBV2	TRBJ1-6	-	CASSERTANSPLHF	TGTGCCAGCAGTGAACGAACAGCAAATTCACCCCTCCACTTT
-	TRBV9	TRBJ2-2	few	CASSGASVRNGELFF	TGTGCCAGCAGCGGGGCTAGCGTGCGAAACGGGGAGCTGTTTTTT
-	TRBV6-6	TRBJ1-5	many	CASSPPLRYNQPQHF	TGTGCCAGCAGTCCTCCTCTGAGGTACAATCAGCCCCAGCATTTT
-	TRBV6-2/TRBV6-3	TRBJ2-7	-	CASRTSGYEQYF	TGTGCCAGCCGGACGAGCGGCTACGAGCAGTACTTC
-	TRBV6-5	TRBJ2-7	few	CASSPPAGAPTYEQYF	TGTGCCAGCAGTCCGCCGGCGGGGGCACCGACCTACGAGCAGTACTTC
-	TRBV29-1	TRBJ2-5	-	CSVEERGETQYF	TGCAGCGTTGAAGAACGGGGCGAGACCCAGTACTTC
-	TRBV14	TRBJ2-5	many	CASSHWGQETQYF	TGTGCCAGCAGCCACTGGGGGCAAGAGACCCAGTACTTC
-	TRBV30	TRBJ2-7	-	CAWSVPPFYEQYF	TGTGCCTGGAGTGTACCCCCCTTTTACGAGCAGTACTTC
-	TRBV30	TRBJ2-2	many	CAWSVTRISGELFF	TGTGCCTGGAGTGTGACTAGGATATCCGGGGAGCTGTTTTTT
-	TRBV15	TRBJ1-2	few	CATSNAGSGGYTF	TGTGCCACCAGCAATGCAGGGTCTGGTGGCTACACCTTC
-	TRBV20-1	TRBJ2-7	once	CSAPEGTPYEQYF	TGCAGTGCTCCGGAGGGGACCCCCTACGAGCAGTACTTC
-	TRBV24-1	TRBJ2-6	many	CATSDPAGTTPGANVLTF	TGTGCCACCAGTGACCCTGCTGGGACAACCCCTGGGGCCAACGTCCTGACTTTC
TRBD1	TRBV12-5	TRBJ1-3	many	CASGINLGQGAGNTIYF	TGTGCTAGTGGTATCAACCTCGGACAGGGCGCGGGAAACACCATATATTTT
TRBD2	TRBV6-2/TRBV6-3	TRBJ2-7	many	CASSRGGDSYEQYF	TGTGCCAGCAGTCGCGGGGGGGACTCCTACGAGCAGTACTTC
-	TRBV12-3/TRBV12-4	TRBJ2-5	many	CASVGQNQETQYF	TGTGCCAGCGTCGGACAGAACCAAGAGACCCAGTACTTC
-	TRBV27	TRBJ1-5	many	CASSHGAYSNQPQHF	TGTGCCAGCAGTCACGGGGCTTATAGCAATCAGCCCCAGCATTTT